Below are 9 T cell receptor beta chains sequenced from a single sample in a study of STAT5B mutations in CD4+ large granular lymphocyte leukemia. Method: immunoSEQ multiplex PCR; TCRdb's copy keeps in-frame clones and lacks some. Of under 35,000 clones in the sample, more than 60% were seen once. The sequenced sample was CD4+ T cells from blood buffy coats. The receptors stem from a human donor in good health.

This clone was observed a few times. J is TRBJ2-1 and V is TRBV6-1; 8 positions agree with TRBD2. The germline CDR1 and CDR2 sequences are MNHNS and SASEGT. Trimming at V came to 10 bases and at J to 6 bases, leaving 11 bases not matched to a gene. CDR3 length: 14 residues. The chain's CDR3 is CATKVAGKLNEQFF. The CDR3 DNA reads TGTGCCACCAAAGTAGCGGGGAAACTCAATGAGCAGTTCTTC.

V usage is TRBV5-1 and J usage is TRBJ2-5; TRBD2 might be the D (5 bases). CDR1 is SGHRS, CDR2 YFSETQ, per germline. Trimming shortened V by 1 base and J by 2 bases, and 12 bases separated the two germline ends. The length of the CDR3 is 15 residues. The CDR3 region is CASSLPVGRQETQYF. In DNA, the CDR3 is TGCGCCAGCAGCTTGCCTGTGGGGAGACAAGAGACCCAGTACTTC.

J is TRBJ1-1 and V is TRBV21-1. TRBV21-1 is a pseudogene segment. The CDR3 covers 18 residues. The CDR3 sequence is CASSPKEGGGHLNTEAFF. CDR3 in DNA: TGTGCCAGCAGCCCTAAAGAGGGGGGGGGACACTTGAACACTGAAGCTTTCTTT.

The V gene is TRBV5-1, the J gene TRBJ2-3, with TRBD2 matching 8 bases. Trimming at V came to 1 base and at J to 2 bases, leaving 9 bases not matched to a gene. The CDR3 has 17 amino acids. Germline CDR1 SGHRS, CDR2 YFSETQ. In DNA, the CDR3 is TGCGCCAGCAGCTTGCGTACGGGACTAGAGAACACAGATACGCAGTATTTT. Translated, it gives CASSLRTGLENTDTQYF.

CDR3 loop: CASSPGTASSYEQYF. DNA of the CDR3: TGTGCCAGCTCACCCGGGACAGCGAGCTCCTACGAGCAGTACTTC. The chain couples TRBV18 to TRBJ2-7; TRBD1 agrees at 7 bases. V gave up 3 bases and J gave up 0 bases; unmatched junction bases: 5. This CDR3 is built from 15 residues. Germline V gene lookup returns CDR1 KGHSH and CDR2 LQKENI.

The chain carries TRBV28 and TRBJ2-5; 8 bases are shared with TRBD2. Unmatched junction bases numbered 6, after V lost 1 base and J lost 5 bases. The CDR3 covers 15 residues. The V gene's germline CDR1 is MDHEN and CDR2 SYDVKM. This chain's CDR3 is CASSLYQRGWETQYF. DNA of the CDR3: TGTGCCAGCAGTTTATACCAGCGGGGGTGGGAGACCCAGTACTTC.

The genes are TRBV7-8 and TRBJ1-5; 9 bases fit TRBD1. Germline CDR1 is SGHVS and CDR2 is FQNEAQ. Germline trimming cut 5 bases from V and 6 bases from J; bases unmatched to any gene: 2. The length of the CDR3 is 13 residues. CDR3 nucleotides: TGTGCCAGCAGCCGGGACAGGGTTCAGCCCCAGCATTTT. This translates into CASSRDRVQPQHF.

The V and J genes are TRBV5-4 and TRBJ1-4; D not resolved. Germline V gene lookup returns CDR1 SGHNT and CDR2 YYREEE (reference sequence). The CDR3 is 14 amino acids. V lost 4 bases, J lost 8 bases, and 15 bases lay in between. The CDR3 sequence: CASSKDPDEEKLFF. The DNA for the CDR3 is TGTGCCAGCAGCAAGGACCCAGATGAGGAAAAACTGTTTTTT. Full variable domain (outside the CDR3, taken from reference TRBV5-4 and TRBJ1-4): ETGVTQSPTHLIKTRGQQVTLRCSSQSGHNTVSWYQQALGQGPQFIFQYYREEENGRGNFPPRFSGLQFPNYSSELNVNALELDDSALYLCASSKDPDEEKLFFGSGTQLSVL.

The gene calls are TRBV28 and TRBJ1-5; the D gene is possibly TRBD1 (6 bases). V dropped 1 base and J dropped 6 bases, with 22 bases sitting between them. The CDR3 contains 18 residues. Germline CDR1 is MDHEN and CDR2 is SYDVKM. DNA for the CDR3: TGTGCCAGCAGTTTATCAGGGGTCGGTGGTGACGTTGTTCAGCCCCAGCATTTT. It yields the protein CASSLSGVGGDVVQPQHF.